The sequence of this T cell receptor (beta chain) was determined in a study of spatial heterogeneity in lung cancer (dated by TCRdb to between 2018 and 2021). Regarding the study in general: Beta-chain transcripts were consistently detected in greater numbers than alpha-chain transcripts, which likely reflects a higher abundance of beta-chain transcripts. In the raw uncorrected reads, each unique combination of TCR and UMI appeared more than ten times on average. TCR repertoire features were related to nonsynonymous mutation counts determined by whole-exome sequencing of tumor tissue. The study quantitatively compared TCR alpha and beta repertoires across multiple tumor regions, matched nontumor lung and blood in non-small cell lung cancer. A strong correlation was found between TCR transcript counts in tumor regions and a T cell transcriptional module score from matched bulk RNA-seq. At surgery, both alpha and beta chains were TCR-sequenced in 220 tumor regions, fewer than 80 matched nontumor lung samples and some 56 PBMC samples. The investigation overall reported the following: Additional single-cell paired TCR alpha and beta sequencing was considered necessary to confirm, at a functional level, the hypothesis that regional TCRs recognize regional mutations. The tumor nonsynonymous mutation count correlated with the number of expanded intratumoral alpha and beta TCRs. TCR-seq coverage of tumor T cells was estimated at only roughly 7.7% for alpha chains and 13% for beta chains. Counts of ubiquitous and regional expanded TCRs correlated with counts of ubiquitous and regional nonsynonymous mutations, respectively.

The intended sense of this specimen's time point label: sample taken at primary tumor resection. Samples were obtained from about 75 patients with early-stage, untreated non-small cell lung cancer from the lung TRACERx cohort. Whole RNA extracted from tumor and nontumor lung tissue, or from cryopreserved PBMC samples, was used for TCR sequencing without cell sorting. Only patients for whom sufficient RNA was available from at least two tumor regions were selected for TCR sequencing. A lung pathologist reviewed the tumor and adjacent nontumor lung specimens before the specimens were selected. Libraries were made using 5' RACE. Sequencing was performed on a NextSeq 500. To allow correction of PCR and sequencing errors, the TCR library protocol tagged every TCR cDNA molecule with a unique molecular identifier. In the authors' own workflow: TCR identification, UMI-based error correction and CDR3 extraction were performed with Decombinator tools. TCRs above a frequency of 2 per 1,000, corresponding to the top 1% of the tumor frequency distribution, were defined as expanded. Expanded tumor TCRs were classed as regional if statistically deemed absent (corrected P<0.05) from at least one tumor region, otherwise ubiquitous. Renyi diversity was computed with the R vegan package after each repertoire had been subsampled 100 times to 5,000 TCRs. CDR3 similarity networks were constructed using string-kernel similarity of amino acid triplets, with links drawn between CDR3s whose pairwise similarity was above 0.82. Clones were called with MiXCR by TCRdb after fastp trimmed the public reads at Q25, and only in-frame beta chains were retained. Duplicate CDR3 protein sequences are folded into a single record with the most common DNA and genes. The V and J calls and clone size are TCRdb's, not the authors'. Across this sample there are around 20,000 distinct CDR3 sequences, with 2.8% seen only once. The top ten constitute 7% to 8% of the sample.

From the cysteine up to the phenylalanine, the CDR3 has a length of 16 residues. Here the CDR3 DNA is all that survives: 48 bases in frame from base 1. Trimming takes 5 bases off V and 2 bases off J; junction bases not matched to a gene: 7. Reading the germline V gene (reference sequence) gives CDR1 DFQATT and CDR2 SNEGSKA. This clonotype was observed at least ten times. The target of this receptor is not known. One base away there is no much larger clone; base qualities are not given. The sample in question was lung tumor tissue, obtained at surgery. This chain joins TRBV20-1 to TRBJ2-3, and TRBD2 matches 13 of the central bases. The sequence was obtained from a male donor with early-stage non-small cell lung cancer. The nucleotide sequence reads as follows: TGCAGTGCTTCCAGAGGACTAGCGGGAGACACAGATACGCAGTATTTT. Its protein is CSASRGLAGDTDTQYF.